Below are 25 T cell receptor beta chains sequenced from a single sample in a study of control samples from healthy donors and cancer patients. The table came from immunoSEQ multiplex PCR; TCRdb's copy has only in-frame clones and leaves some out. The sample has around 140,000 clones, about 93% seen once. The material sequenced was blood. These receptors originate from a man in his forties or fifties in good health.

Only one count was recorded for this clone. The chain uses TRBV7-3 and TRBJ2-3, with TRBD2 matching over 13 bases. Looked up from germline, CDR1 is SGHTA and CDR2 is FQGTGA. The CDR3 contains 15 residues. Trimming removed 5 bases from V and 9 bases from J; junction bases left unmatched: 8. The CDR3 nucleotides read TGTGCCAGCAGCCCCCGACTAGCGGGGGGTGAGACGCAGTATTTT. It specifies CASSPRLAGGETQYF. Supplemented by reference TRBV7-3 and TRBJ2-3, the full variable domain reads GAGVSQTPSNKVTEKGKYVELRCDPISGHTALYWYRQSLGQGPEFLIYFQGTGAADDSGLPNDRFFAVRPEGSVSTLKIQRTERGDSAVYLCASSPRLAGGETQYFGPGTRLTVL.

This chain joins TRBV11-2 and TRBJ2-5; 8 bases align to TRBD2. Germline CDR1 SGHAT, CDR2 FQNNGV. V lost 5 bases to trimming and J lost 1 base; unmatched junction nucleotides: 6. The CDR3 has 15 residues. CDR3 amino acids: CASSPIAGTQETQYF. Written as DNA, the CDR3 is TGTGCCAGCAGCCCAATAGCGGGGACCCAAGAGACCCAGTACTTC.

The rearrangement joins TRBV5-1 to TRBJ2-5, with a tentative D call TRBD1 (6 bases). Germline V gene data show CDR1 as SGHRS and CDR2 as YFSETQ. This CDR3 is built from 15 residues. The V end was cut by 4 bases, the J end by 13 bases, with 26 bases between. Here the CDR3 DNA reads TGCGCCAGCAGCCCGACGACAGGAACTCAACTGCGATCGTACTTC. This sequence encodes CASSPTTGTQLRSYF.

This clone was seen more than once but under ten times. The chain carries TRBV18 and TRBJ2-7; 11 positions agree with TRBD1. The CDR3 covers 14 residues. V gave up 8 bases and J gave up 4 bases; unmatched junction bases: 7. Germline V gives CDR1 KGHSH, CDR2 LQKENI. The CDR3 loop reads CASAEGQGGYEQYF. The DNA of the CDR3 is TGTGCCAGCGCCGAGGGACAGGGGGGATACGAGCAGTACTTC. The complete variable domain, with remaining parts taken from reference TRBV18 and TRBJ2-7, reads NAGVMQNPRHLVRRRGQEARLRCSPMKGHSHVYWYRQLPEEGLKFMVYLQKENIIDESGMPKERFSAEFPKEGPSILRIQQVVRGDSAAYFCASAEGQGGYEQYFGPGTRLTVT.

The chain carries TRBV28 and TRBJ1-2; the D gene is possibly TRBD1 (6 bases). Trimming removed 6 bases from V and 4 bases from J, with 24 bases in between. Germline loops: CDR1 MDHEN, CDR2 SYDVKM. This CDR3 is 17 amino acids long. This CDR3 reads CASSPPPGQGLGYGYTF. CDR3 bases: TGTGCCAGCAGCCCGCCACCGGGACAAGGATTGGGCTATGGCTACACCTTC.

This clone was detected once. The chain recombines TRBV5-1 with TRBJ2-3, with 8 bases identical to TRBD1. This CDR3 is built from 16 residues. Germline assignment: CDR1 SGHRS and CDR2 YFSETQ. The junction had 7 bases not matched to a gene; V was cut back by 2 bases and J by 2 bases. The CDR3 DNA is TGCGCCAGCAGCTTACAGGGGGTAGGTTACACAGATACGCAGTATTTT. This gives the protein CASSLQGVGYTDTQYF.

V gene TRBV5-1 combines with J gene TRBJ1-1; TRBD1 matches 10 bases. The V gene's germline CDR1 is SGHRS and CDR2 YFSETQ. The CDR3 length is 13 residues. V lost 6 bases and J lost 4; bases outside the gene matches: 3. CDR3 DNA sequence: TGCGCCAGCAATCGGGACAGGGGCACTGAAGCTTTCTTT. This gives the protein CASNRDRGTEAFF.

This chain links TRBV5-8 with TRBJ1-5, with 11 bases that match TRBD1. Germline V gene lookup returns CDR1 SGHTS and CDR2 YDEGEE. Unmatched junction bases numbered 7, after V lost 3 bases and J lost 5 bases. This CDR3 contains 16 residues. In DNA form, the CDR3 reads TGTGCCAGCAGCTCCTGGACAGGGGGCTTGTATCAGCCCCAGCATTTT. Translation gives CASSSWTGGLYQPQHF.

The chain carries TRBV4-1 and TRBJ2-2; a weak D match, TRBD2 (5 bases). Germline CDR1 and CDR2: MGHRA and YSYEKL. V lost 4 bases and J lost 5, with 14 bases in between. The CDR3 contains 15 residues. The CDR3 DNA is TGCGCCAGCAGCCTTCGGGATTTTGAGACCGGGGAGCTGTTTTTT. Protein product: CASSLRDFETGELFF.

The CDR3 is CASSQDWRTSGGSTDTQYF. The CDR3 bases are TGTGCCAGCAGCCAAGATTGGCGGACTAGCGGGGGAAGCACAGATACGCAGTATTTT. V and J are TRBV4-2 and TRBJ2-3; 13 bases are a match to TRBD2. CDR1 LGHNA and CDR2 YNFKEQ come from the germline V gene. Germline trimming cut 0 bases from V and 0 bases from J; bases unmatched to any gene: 6. The CDR3 extends over 19 amino acids.

The genes are TRBV30 and TRBJ1-5; D might be TRBD1 (5 bases). This CDR3 has 16 amino acids. Germline CDR1 reads GTSNPN; CDR2 reads SVGIG (reference sequence). V shed 0 bases and J shed 2 bases, with 14 bases lying between them. The CDR3 DNA follows: TGTGCCTGGAGTGTACGGAGGACATGGGGCAATCAGCCCCAGCATTTT. It specifies CAWSVRRTWGNQPQHF.

V is TRBV6-5 and J is TRBJ2-4; a possible D gene is TRBD1 (6 bases). The CDR3 runs to 12 residues. Germline V lookup: CDR1 MNHEY, CDR2 SVGAGI. Trimming stripped 6 bases from V and 7 bases from J, with 10 bases between. The CDR3 is CASRGTRNIQYF. The CDR3, as DNA: TGTGCCAGCAGGGGGACAAGGAACATTCAGTACTTC.

The chain couples TRBV18 to TRBJ2-7; 11 bases match TRBD2. Germline CDR1 and CDR2: KGHSH and LQKENI. The CDR3 is 15 residues long. With 5 bases clipped from V and 0 bases from J, the junction kept 3 bases outside the gene matches. In DNA form, the CDR3 reads TGTGCCAGCTCAGGGACTAGCGGCAGCTCCTACGAGCAGTACTTC. As protein: CASSGTSGSSYEQYF.

The table lists this clone with a few counts. The CDR3 bases are TGTGCCATCAGTGAGGGTAGTGATACAGATACGCAGTATTTT. Protein sequence: CAISEGSDTDTQYF. The rearrangement links TRBV10-3 to TRBJ2-3; D not certain. Trimming pared 2 bases from V and 3 bases from J, leaving 9 bases between. CDR1 and CDR2 (germline): ENHRY, SYGVKD. The CDR3 consists of 14 residues.

The CDR3 is CASSVGQGAQGYTF. The CDR3 coding sequence is TGTGCCAGCAGCGTGGGGCAGGGGGCGCAGGGCTACACCTTC. The J gene is TRBJ1-2, the V gene TRBV5-4; 8 nucleotides align to TRBD1. The V and J ends lost 4 bases and 8 bases, in that order; junction bases with no gene match: 10. Germline V gene lookup returns CDR1 SGHNT and CDR2 YYREEE (reference sequence). The CDR3 is made up of 14 amino acids.

The V call is TRBV5-6, the J call TRBJ1-2, with D maybe TRBD1 (5 bases). The CDR3 spans 12 residues. V was clipped by 4 bases and J by 4 bases, with 8 bases between them. Germline lookup yields CDR1 SGHDT and CDR2 YYEEEE. CDR3 in amino acids: CASSPGGYGYTF. The DNA for the CDR3 is TGTGCCAGCAGCCCCGGGGGCTATGGCTACACCTTC.

This clone was seen a single time. The V and J genes are TRBV5-1 and TRBJ2-1, with TRBD2 identical over 11 bases. Trimming took 5 bases from V and 4 from J; bases not matched to a gene: 5. The CDR3 is 15 amino acids. Per germline, CDR1 SGHRS and CDR2 YFSETQ. The DNA of the CDR3 is TGCGCCAGCAGTTCGGGACTAGCGGATTACAATGAGCAGTTCTTC. Its protein is CASSSGLADYNEQFF.

Notes on this clone: One end of the junction does not line up with germline, which may come from a read error. The chain is built from TRBV4-2 and TRBJ2-7; D gene ambiguous. The CDR3 has 13 residues. CDR1 and CDR2 (germline): LGHNA, YNFKEQ. CDR3 sequence: CASSQDPSNEQYF. CDR3 DNA: TGTGCCAGCAGCCAAGATCCCTCCAACGAGCAGTACTTC.

The rearrangement uses TRBV5-1 and TRBJ2-3; D may be TRBD2 (5 bases). V shed 4 bases and J shed 1 base, with 10 bases lying between them. Germline values: CDR1 SGHRS, CDR2 YFSETQ. The CDR3 runs to 14 residues. In nucleotides, the CDR3 is TGCGCCAGCAGCCTGGAGGTGGGCACAGATACGCAGTATTTT. Its translation: CASSLEVGTDTQYF.

The V gene is TRBV29-1, the J gene TRBJ1-2; 7 positions match TRBD1. The CDR3 sequence is 15 residues long. Germline V CDR1 and CDR2: SQVTM, ANQGSEA. The ends lost 4 bases at V and 5 bases at J; junction bases unmatched: 13. CDR3 bases: TGCAGCGTTGTCTTCCGGGACAGCCTAGAGTATGGCTACACCTTC. This encodes CSVVFRDSLEYGYTF. Using reference TRBV29-1 and TRBJ1-2 for the parts outside the CDR3, the full variable domain is SAVISQKPSRDICQRGTSLTIQCQVDSQVTMMFWYRQQPGQSLTLIATANQGSEATYESGFVIDKFPISRPNLTFSTLTVSNMSPEDSSIYLCSVVFRDSLEYGYTFGSGTRLTVV.

The CDR3: CASAGQTFSEQYF. The CDR3 bases are TGTGCCAGCGCCGGACAGACATTCAGCGAGCAGTACTTC. The chain combines TRBV12-3 or TRBV12-4 with TRBJ2-7; a weak D match, TRBD1 (6 bases). The CDR3 totals 13 residues. V lost 8 bases to trimming and J lost 6 bases, with 17 bases between them.

This clone was found once. The chain joins TRBV15 to TRBJ2-7, with D possibly called TRBD1 or TRBD2 (6 bases each). The germline gives CDR1 LNHNV, CDR2 YYDKDF (reference sequence). The CDR3 sequence is 15 residues long. V was pared by 5 bases and J by 0 bases, with 14 bases between. The CDR3 reads CATSSVGGISYEQYF. The CDR3, as DNA: TGTGCCACCAGCTCGGTAGGGGGGATCTCCTACGAGCAGTACTTC.

The chain uses TRBV19 and TRBJ1-5; 8 nucleotides match TRBD1. Per germline, CDR1 LNHDA and CDR2 SQIVND (reference sequence). CDR3 length: 14 residues. The V segment lost 4 bases and the J segment 5 bases; nucleotides outside the gene matches: 4. CDR3 sequence: CASSTGQVYQPQHF. DNA of the CDR3: TGTGCCAGTAGTACGGGACAGGTTTATCAGCCCCAGCATTTT. Full variable domain (rest looked up from reference TRBV19 and TRBJ1-5): DGGITQSPKYLFRKEGQNVTLSCEQNLNHDAMYWYRQDPGQGLRLIYYSQIVNDFQKGDIAEGYSVSREKKESFPLTVTSAQKNPTAFYLCASSTGQVYQPQHFGDGTRLSIL.

The chain has TRBV29-1 and TRBJ2-7; D possibly uses TRBD1 or TRBD2 (8 bases each). This CDR3 is 16 amino acids long. The V and J ends lost 4 bases and 4 bases respectively, with 23 bases between them. The germline CDR1 and CDR2 sequences are SQVTM and ANQGSEA. As DNA, the CDR3 is TGCAGCGTTGTTGGCCCGGGGGGGACAGGTGTTTACGAGCAGTACTTC. It encodes CSVVGPGGTGVYEQYF.

This rearrangement joins TRBV9 to TRBJ2-2, with 8 nucleotides matching TRBD2. In germline, CDR1 is SGDLS, CDR2 YYNGEE. CDR3 size: 15 residues. The V gene end was trimmed by 0 bases and the J gene end by 6 bases; junction bases not matched to a gene: 4. The CDR3: CASSVVLSGAGELFF. The CDR3 bases are TGTGCCAGCAGCGTAGTTCTTAGCGGGGCCGGGGAGCTGTTTTTT.